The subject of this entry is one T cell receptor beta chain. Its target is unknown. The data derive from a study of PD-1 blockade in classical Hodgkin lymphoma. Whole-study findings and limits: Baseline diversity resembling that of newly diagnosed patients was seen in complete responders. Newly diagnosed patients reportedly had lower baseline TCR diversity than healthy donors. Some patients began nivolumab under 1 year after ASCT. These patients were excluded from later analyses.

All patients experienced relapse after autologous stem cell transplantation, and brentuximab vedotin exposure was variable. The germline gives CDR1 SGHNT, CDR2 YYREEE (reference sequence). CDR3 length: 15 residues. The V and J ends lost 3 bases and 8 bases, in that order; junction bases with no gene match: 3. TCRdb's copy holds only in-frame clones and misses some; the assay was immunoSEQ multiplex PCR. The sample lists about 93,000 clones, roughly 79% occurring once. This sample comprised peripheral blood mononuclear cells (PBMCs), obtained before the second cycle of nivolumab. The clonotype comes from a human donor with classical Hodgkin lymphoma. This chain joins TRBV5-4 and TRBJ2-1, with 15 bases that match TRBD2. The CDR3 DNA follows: TGTGCCAGCAGCTCGGGACTAGCGGGAGGTTATGAGCAGTTCTTC. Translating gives CASSSGLAGGYEQFF.